This T cell receptor beta chain was identified during a study of cytomegalovirus exposure and HLA in healthy donors. It was healthy bone marrow donors who served as donors. Germline assignment: CDR1 GTSNPN and CDR2 SVGIG (reference sequence). The CDR3 is made up of 19 amino acids. The V and J ends lost 2 bases and 4 bases, in that order; junction bases with no gene match: 16. Study-level results: Sequencing artifact likely explains a cluster of highly shared sequence variants.

On this clone itself: Its cognate antigen is unknown.

With 60 Vbeta and 13 Jbeta primers, the PCR was carried out. Sequencing was performed with immunoSEQ multiplex PCR; in TCRdb, only in-frame clones are kept and a portion is missing. The table includes 150,000 to 200,000 clones, 60% to 85% detected once. The origin of this receptor is a young man in good health and CMV-seronegative. The specimen was PBMCs. The chain has TRBV30 and TRBJ2-5; 13 nucleotides agree with TRBD2. CDR3 protein: CAWSRLAGGMSGLGETQYF. CDR3 coding DNA: TGTGCCTGGAGTAGACTAGCGGGGGGTATGTCTGGATTAGGAGAGACCCAGTACTTC.